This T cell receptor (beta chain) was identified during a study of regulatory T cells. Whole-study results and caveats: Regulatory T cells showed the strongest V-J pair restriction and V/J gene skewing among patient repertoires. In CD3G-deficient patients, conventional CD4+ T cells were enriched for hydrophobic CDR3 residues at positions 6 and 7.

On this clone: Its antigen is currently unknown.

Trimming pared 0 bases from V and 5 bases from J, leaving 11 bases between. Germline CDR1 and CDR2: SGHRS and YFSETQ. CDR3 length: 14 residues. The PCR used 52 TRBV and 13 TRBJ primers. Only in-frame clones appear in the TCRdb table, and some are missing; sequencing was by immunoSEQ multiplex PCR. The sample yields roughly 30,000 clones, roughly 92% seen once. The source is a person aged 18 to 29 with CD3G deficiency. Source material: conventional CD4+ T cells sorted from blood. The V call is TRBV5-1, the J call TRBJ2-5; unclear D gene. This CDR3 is CASSLEGLGETQYF. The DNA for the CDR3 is TGCGCCAGCAGCTTGGAGGGTCTCGGGGAGACCCAGTACTTC.